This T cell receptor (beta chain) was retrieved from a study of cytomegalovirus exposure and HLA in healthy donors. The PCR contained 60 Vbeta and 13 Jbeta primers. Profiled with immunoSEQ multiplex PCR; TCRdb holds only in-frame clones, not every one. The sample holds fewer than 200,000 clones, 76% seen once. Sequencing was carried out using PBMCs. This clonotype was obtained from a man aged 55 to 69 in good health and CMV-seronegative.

The CDR3 loop is CASSPTGIAGNTIYF. CDR3 nucleotide sequence: TGTGCCAGCAGTCCGACCGGGATAGCTGGAAACACCATATATTTT. The chain couples TRBV6-6 to TRBJ1-3; the D is unclear. The germline V gene has CDR1 MNHNY and CDR2 SVGAGI (reference sequence). This CDR3 is built from 15 residues. Trimming stripped 5 bases from V and 2 bases from J, with 13 bases between.